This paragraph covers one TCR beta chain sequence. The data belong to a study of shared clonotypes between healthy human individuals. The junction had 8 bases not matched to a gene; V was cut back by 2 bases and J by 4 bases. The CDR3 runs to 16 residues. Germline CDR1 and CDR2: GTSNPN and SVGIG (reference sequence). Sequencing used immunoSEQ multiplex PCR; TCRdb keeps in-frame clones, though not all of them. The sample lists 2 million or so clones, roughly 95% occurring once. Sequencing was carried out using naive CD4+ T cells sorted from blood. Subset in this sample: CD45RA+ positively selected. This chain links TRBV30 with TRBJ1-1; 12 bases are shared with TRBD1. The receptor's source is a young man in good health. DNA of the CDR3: TGTGCCTGGAGTTCGCGGGACAGGGGGCCCCGCACTGAAGCTTTCTTT. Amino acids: CAWSSRDRGPRTEAFF.